These 29 T cell receptor beta chains share one sample of origin, sequenced in a study of sequential checkpoint blockade in melanoma. This sample's treatment: randomized to nivolumab then ipilimumab (arm A) or the reverse (arm B). Sequenced by immunoSEQ multiplex PCR; TCRdb stores in-frame clones only, minus some. The table shows fewer than 15,000 clones, with less than 85% occurring only once. Sequenced here: CD8+ T cells sorted from blood (inferred from file names), sampled from a patient given nivolumab and ipilimumab in sequence. The receptors were gathered from a human patient with melanoma. Some clones in this sample may be carry-over from other donors' samples.

For this clone: Likely a read error: the CDR3 ends without its conserved phenylalanine or tryptophan. The DNA is omitted, as the CDR3 cannot be located on it reliably, and the CDR3 follows TCRdb's listing. The J gene is TRBJ1-1, the V gene TRBV5-4; the tabulated D call, TRBD1, remains unverified against the DNA. The CDR3 spans 13 amino acids, including both terminal residues. Germline V gene lookup returns CDR1 SGHNT and CDR2 YYREEE (reference sequence). The CDR3 region is CASSLGGGQAGFM.

V usage is TRBV7-6 and J usage is TRBJ2-7; D might be TRBD2 (6 bases). Germline CDR1 SGHVS, CDR2 FNYEAQ. This CDR3 region has 14 residues. Trimming stripped 0 bases from V and 0 bases from J, with 6 bases between. In DNA, the CDR3 is TGTGCCAGCAGCTTAGCGGGGGGCTCCTACGAGCAGTACTTC. Its protein is CASSLAGGSYEQYF.

This chain connects TRBV7-8 to TRBJ2-5; 7 nucleotides match TRBD1. The DNA end is more similar to TRBJ2-7, so the J call may be wrong. CDR3 size: 15 residues. CDR1 and CDR2 (germline): SGHVS, FQNEAQ. CDR3 sequence (DNA): TGTGCCAGCAGCTTAGTGATAGGGACAGCCTACGAGCAGTACTTC. This gives the protein CASSLVIGTAYEQYF.

The chain recombines TRBV7-2 with TRBJ1-3; 8 bases align to TRBD1. Germline loops: CDR1 SGHTA, CDR2 FQGNSA. Trimming removed 5 bases from V and 4 bases from J; junction bases left unmatched: 7. This CDR3 has 15 amino acids. The CDR3 region has the DNA TGTGCCAGCAGCCTGGGCAGGGGGCTGGGAAACACCATATATTTT. It encodes CASSLGRGLGNTIYF.

This sequence joins TRBV7-9 and TRBJ1-1, with a possible D match to TRBD1 (6 bases). The CDR3 has 16 amino acids. The germline gives CDR1 SEHNR, CDR2 FQNEAQ (reference sequence). V was shortened by 1 base and J by 0 bases, with 12 bases between the two germline ends. The CDR3 here is CASSLVRTEMNTEAFF. The CDR3 DNA reads TGTGCCAGCAGCTTAGTGAGGACAGAGATGAACACTGAAGCTTTCTTT.

The J gene is TRBJ2-1, the V gene TRBV27, with D maybe TRBD2 (6 bases). V lost 7 bases to trimming and J lost 3 bases, with 22 bases between them. Germline CDR1 MNHEY, CDR2 SMNVEV (reference sequence). This CDR3 comprises 17 residues. The CDR3 region has the DNA TGTGCCAGCACCGCCGTCCCGGGGGAACAAGACTACAATGAGCAGTTCTTC. It yields the protein CASTAVPGEQDYNEQFF.

J is TRBJ1-1 and V is TRBV10-3; D is undetermined. Germline CDR1 is ENHRY and CDR2 is SYGVKD. Trimming cost V 8 bases and J 3 bases, with 19 bases left between them. The CDR3 contains 15 residues. CDR3 in amino acids: CAIHDKATWDTEAFF. DNA for the CDR3: TGTGCCATCCACGACAAGGCTACTTGGGACACTGAAGCTTTCTTT.

V is TRBV9 and J is TRBJ1-4; 7 bases are a match to TRBD1. Germline assignment: CDR1 SGDLS and CDR2 YYNGEE. Trimming at V came to 3 bases and at J to 6 bases, leaving 11 bases not matched to a gene. This CDR3 has 16 amino acids. This CDR3 is CASSAGPGTDHEKLFF. In nucleotides, the CDR3 is TGTGCCAGCAGCGCTGGGCCCGGGACAGATCATGAAAAACTGTTTTTT.

This chain joins TRBV28 and TRBJ2-1, with D possibly TRBD2 on 6 matching bases. The V and J ends lost 6 bases and 0 bases respectively, with 18 bases between them. The CDR3 totals 17 residues. Germline CDR1 reads MDHEN; CDR2 reads SYDVKM. CDR3: CASSPPWDFSSYNEQFF. CDR3 bases: TGTGCCAGCAGCCCCCCTTGGGACTTCTCCTCCTACAATGAGCAGTTCTTC.

DNA for the CDR3: TGTGCCAGCAGTTACCCCCGGGGAACAGATACGCAGTATTTT. It encodes CASSYPRGTDTQYF. The chain combines TRBV6-5 with TRBJ2-3; the D gene is possibly TRBD2 (5 bases). The V gene's germline CDR1 is MNHEY and CDR2 SVGAGI. The V end lost 2 bases, the J end lost 3 bases, and 9 bases lay between the germline ends. CDR3 size: 14 residues.

J is TRBJ2-7 and V is TRBV7-3, with 11 bases lining up with TRBD2. CDR3 length equals 15 residues. Trimming removed 5 bases from V and 3 bases from J; junction bases left unmatched: 6. Germline V CDR1 and CDR2: SGHTA, FQGTGA. CDR3 sequence: CASSPGTSGGYEQYF. In DNA form, the CDR3 reads TGTGCCAGCAGCCCAGGCACTAGCGGGGGCTACGAGCAGTACTTC.

In its sample, this clone was seen once. This chain links TRBV27 with TRBJ1-2; D is perhaps TRBD1 (6 bases). This CDR3 has 12 residues. Germline V gives CDR1 MNHEY, CDR2 SMNVEV (reference sequence). Trimming shortened V by 6 bases and J by 7 bases, and 12 bases separated the two germline ends. CDR3 nucleotide sequence: TGTGCCAGCAGACAGGGTCCATTTGGCTACACCTTC. Its translation: CASRQGPFGYTF.

V and J are TRBV7-8 and TRBJ2-5; TRBD1 matches at 8 bases. The end of the DNA fits TRBJ2-7 better, so the J call may be wrong. Germline V lookup: CDR1 SGHVS, CDR2 FQNEAQ. The CDR3 loop spans 13 amino acids. The CDR3 bases are TGTGCCAGCAGCCGGGACAGGAACTACGAGCAGTACTTC. Its protein product is CASSRDRNYEQYF.

This rearrangement joins TRBV5-6 to TRBJ2-1, with 8 nucleotides matching TRBD2. The CDR3 contains 15 residues. Germline V gene data show CDR1 as SGHDT and CDR2 as YYEEEE. The CDR3, as DNA: TGTGCTATAAGCCACGGGACTAGCTCCTACAATGAGCAGTTCTTC. Residues: CAISHGTSSYNEQFF. Full variable domain (remainder filled in from reference TRBV5-6 and TRBJ2-1): DAGVTQSPTHLIKTRGQQVTLRCSPKSGHDTVSWYQQALGQGPQFIFQYYEEEERQRGNFPDRFSGHQFPNYSSELNVNALLLGDSALYLCAISHGTSSYNEQFFGPGTRLTVL.

CDR3 amino acids: CASGSPGAGPEAFF. CDR3 sequence (DNA): TGTGCCAGCGGGTCCCCGGGAGCAGGGCCTGAAGCTTTCTTT. The genes are TRBV13 and TRBJ1-1, with D maybe TRBD1 (5 bases). The V end lost 8 bases, the J end lost 6 bases, and 19 bases lay between the germline ends. This CDR3 is 14 amino acids long. Germline CDR1 PRHDT, CDR2 FYEKMQ (reference sequence).

The chain uses TRBV5-1 and TRBJ1-2, with unresolved D. In germline, CDR1 is SGHRS, CDR2 YFSETQ. V shed 0 bases and J shed 8 bases, with 8 bases lying between them. The CDR3 extends over 12 amino acids. Here the CDR3 reads CASSLGAIGYTF. The CDR3 DNA sequence: TGCGCCAGCAGCTTGGGTGCGATCGGCTACACCTTC. Drawing the rest from reference TRBV5-1 and TRBJ1-2, the complete variable domain is KAGVTQTPRYLIKTRGQQVTLSCSPISGHRSVSWYQQTPGQGLQFLFEYFSETQRNKGNFPGRFSGRQFSNSRSEMNVSTLELGDSALYLCASSLGAIGYTFGSGTRLTVV.

The rearrangement links TRBV28 to TRBJ1-5, with D perhaps TRBD1 (6 bases). This CDR3 has 15 amino acids. Germline V gene data show CDR1 as MDHEN and CDR2 as SYDVKM. Trimming shortened V by 4 bases and J by 3 bases, and 13 bases separated the two germline ends. The CDR3 DNA sequence: TGTGCCAGCAGTTCCGGCAGGGGACCCAATCAGCCCCAGCATTTT. Amino acids: CASSSGRGPNQPQHF.

Many counts were recorded for this clone. The chain couples TRBV4-2 to TRBJ1-4; no reliable D call. The CDR3 has 15 amino acids. Germline V gene lookup returns CDR1 LGHNA and CDR2 YNFKEQ. Trimming took off 4 bases at V and 8 bases at J, with 17 bases between the two ends. CDR3 nucleotide sequence: TGTGCCAGCAGCCCCAATGACTCACGACGAGAAAAACTGTTTTTT. This translates into CASSPNDSRREKLFF.

V usage is TRBV4-3 and J usage is TRBJ2-5; no clear D. V was shortened by 1 base and J by 2 bases, with 11 bases between the two germline ends. Germline lookup yields CDR1 LGHNA and CDR2 YSLEER. The length of the CDR3 is 15 residues. Here the CDR3 DNA reads TGCGCCAGCAGCCAAGTCGGCGGCCCACAAGAGACCCAGTACTTC. Amino acid sequence: CASSQVGGPQETQYF.

The rearrangement joins TRBV20-1 to TRBJ2-1; possible D gene TRBD2, 5 bases. The V end was cut by 6 bases, the J end by 9 bases, with 12 bases between. From germline, CDR1 is DFQATT and CDR2 SNEGSKA (reference sequence). The CDR3 consists of 11 residues. CDR3: CSAPTRGEQFF. As DNA, the CDR3 is TGCAGTGCCCCCACCCGGGGTGAGCAGTTCTTC.

The chain is built from TRBV5-8 and TRBJ1-1; D not certain. Trimming removed 2 bases at V and 1 base at J, with 6 bases between. The V gene's germline CDR1 is SGHTS and CDR2 YDEGEE. The CDR3 loop spans 13 amino acids. CDR3 sequence: CASSFYGNTEAFF. The CDR3 bases are TGTGCCAGCAGCTTTTACGGGAACACTGAAGCTTTCTTT.

The V call is TRBV6-5, the J call TRBJ2-7; D gene uncertain. V was cut by 6 bases and J by 6 bases, with 18 bases left in between. The CDR3 covers 14 residues. CDR1 is MNHEY and CDR2 is SVGAGI in the germline V gene. The CDR3 coding sequence is TGTGCCAGCAGGACAAGAGAATTCTTGGTCGAGCAGTACTTC. Protein: CASRTREFLVEQYF.

The chain combines TRBV7-9 with TRBJ2-1, with 9 nucleotides matching TRBD2. Looked up from germline, CDR1 is SEHNR and CDR2 is FQNEAQ (reference sequence). CDR3 size: 13 residues. V shed 7 bases, J shed 9 bases, and the junction held 7 bases outside the gene matches. This CDR3 reads CASNGGGAGEQFF. In nucleotides, the CDR3 is TGTGCCAGCAACGGCGGGGGGGCCGGTGAGCAGTTCTTC.

The gene calls are TRBV27 and TRBJ2-5, with D possibly being TRBD2 (7 bases). The J call is uncertain, as TRBJ2-7 better fits the DNA end. The germline gives CDR1 MNHEY, CDR2 SMNVEV (reference sequence). The CDR3 is made up of 15 amino acids. The CDR3 sequence: CASIKGGGHQYEQYF. DNA for the CDR3: TGTGCCAGCATTAAGGGCGGGGGCCACCAGTACGAGCAGTACTTC.

There are a few counts of this clone. The chain employs TRBV7-9 and TRBJ2-7; tentative D call: TRBD2 (6 bases). The CDR3 spans 12 residues. Trimming shortened V by 6 bases and J by 6 bases, and 12 bases separated the two germline ends. Germline values: CDR1 SEHNR, CDR2 FQNEAQ (reference sequence). This CDR3 is CASSRRAGEQYF. CDR3 DNA: TGTGCCAGCAGTCGTCGAGCGGGCGAGCAGTACTTC.

On this clone: The germline gene is not matched at one end of the junction; a read error may be the cause. This chain uses TRBV7-7 with TRBJ2-7; possible D gene TRBD2, 6 bases. The CDR3 is made up of 15 amino acids. The germline V gene encodes CDR1 SSHAT and CDR2 FNYEAQ (reference sequence). CDR3 in DNA: TGTGCTAGCAGCGCCAAGTTGGGCGGGGAGTACGAGCAGTACTTC. This translates into CASSAKLGGEYEQYF.

This chain uses TRBV29-1 with TRBJ1-1, with TRBD1 as a possible D gene (6 bases). From germline, CDR1 is SQVTM and CDR2 ANQGSEA. This CDR3 has 13 amino acids. Trimming removed 7 bases from V and 0 bases from J, with 12 bases in between. The CDR3 is CSGYREMNTEAFF. The CDR3 DNA follows: TGCAGCGGGTACAGGGAAATGAACACTGAAGCTTTCTTT. Drawing the rest from reference TRBV29-1 and TRBJ1-1, the complete variable domain is SAVISQKPSRDICQRGTSLTIQCQVDSQVTMMFWYRQQPGQSLTLIATANQGSEATYESGFVIDKFPISRPNLTFSTLTVSNMSPEDSSIYLCSGYREMNTEAFFGQGTRLTVV.

This sequence joins TRBV28 and TRBJ1-5, with a tentative D call TRBD1 (5 bases). CDR3 length equals 14 residues. Looked up from germline, CDR1 is MDHEN and CDR2 is SYDVKM. With 5 bases removed from V and 2 bases from J, the gap between germline ends came to 10 bases. The DNA of the CDR3 is TGTGCCAGCAGTGGGACTTTGGGCAATCAGCCCCAGCATTTT. The encoded protein is CASSGTLGNQPQHF.

The chain recombines TRBV27 with TRBJ2-5; possibly TRBD1 for D (7 bases). The CDR3 runs to 14 residues. V was cut by 4 bases and J by 5 bases, with 14 bases left in between. The V gene's germline CDR1 is MNHEY and CDR2 SMNVEV (reference sequence). CDR3 in DNA: TGTGCCAGCAGTTCAGAACAGGGGAGGGAGACCCAGTACTTC. This translates into CASSSEQGRETQYF.